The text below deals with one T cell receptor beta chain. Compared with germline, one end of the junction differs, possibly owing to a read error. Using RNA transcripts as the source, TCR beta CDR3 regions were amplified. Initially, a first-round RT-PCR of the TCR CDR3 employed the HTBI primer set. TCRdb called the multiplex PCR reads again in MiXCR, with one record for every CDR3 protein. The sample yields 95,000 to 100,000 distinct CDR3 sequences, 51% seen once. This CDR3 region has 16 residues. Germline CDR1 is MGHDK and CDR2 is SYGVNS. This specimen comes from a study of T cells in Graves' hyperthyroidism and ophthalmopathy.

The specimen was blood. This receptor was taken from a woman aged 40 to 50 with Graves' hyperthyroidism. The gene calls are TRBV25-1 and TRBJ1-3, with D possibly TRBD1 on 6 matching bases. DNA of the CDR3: TGTGCCAGCTCACTCATCCCACGGGGGGCTGGAGACACCATATATTTT. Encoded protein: CASSLIPRGAGDTIYF.